The entry below describes one TCR beta chain. The antigen remains undetermined. The data stem from a study of cytomegalovirus exposure and HLA in healthy donors. PCR used 60 Vbeta primers and 13 Jbeta primers. Original handling: An analysis performed later counted about 80 million unique TCR beta chains (roughly 11 million of them shared). Clones were sequenced by immunoSEQ multiplex PCR, and TCRdb holds only the in-frame ones, with some missing. That table gives V, J and clone size, and the DNA gave D and trimming. Its table records 180,000 or so clones. Findings and limits, study-wide: A later analysis reportedly identified an Asian-associated ancestry cluster as carrying fewer N-insertions than the roughly 670-donor mean. In a later analysis, several top co-occurrence clusters appeared linked to parvovirus B19, influenza, CMV and Epstein-Barr virus. Data from an earlier analysis indicated that most TCR beta V segments were productive either about 90% or about 30% of the time.

This CDR3 has 15 residues. Germline lookup yields CDR1 MNHNS and CDR2 SASEGT. V lost 1 base, J lost 4 bases, and 13 bases lay in between. Sequencing input: PBMCs. The TCR sequence derives from a boy younger than 18 in good health and CMV-seronegative. This sequence joins TRBV6-1 and TRBJ1-2, with D possibly matching TRBD1 (5 bases). This CDR3 reads CASSEGQGLSYGYTF. The CDR3 nucleotides read TGTGCCAGCAGTGAAGGCCAGGGACTTTCCTATGGCTACACCTTC.